This TCR beta chain was documented in a study of blood T cell repertoires in COVID-19 (dated by TCRdb to the early 2020s). For context, the study as a whole: Collaborator samples came from the United States, Italy and Spain and covered acute and convalescent phases of COVID-19. HLA class I and class II types, where available, came from metadata supplied by the sample provider rather than from assay-based typing. Subjects who had been exposed to COVID-19, were actively infected with it, or had recovered from it provided the deeply sampled blood TCRbeta repertoires that made up the dataset. The sample metadata nearly always contained a de-identified subject ID, COVID-19 status, age in years and sex. The repertoires were released in a freely available public database meant as a resource for research on the immune response to SARS-CoV-2. The material from the prospective study consisted of cDNA or gDNA derived from T cells, B-cell-depleted T cells, or PBMCs. Samples came from the ongoing ImmuneRACE study (first 160 participants) plus 1,254 subjects from 6 global collaborators. Overall study outcomes, separate from this receptor: The quantity of clinical and demographic metadata differed by source and by participant and was supplied without curation.

The collaborating institutions used their own protocols to collect whole blood in K2EDTA tubes. For TCRbeta analysis, collaborators shipped samples as frozen whole blood, isolated PBMCs, or DNA extracted from either of those sample types. Trimming takes 1 base off V and 0 bases off J; junction bases not matched to a gene: 5. CDR1 and CDR2 are drawn from the germline V gene: SGHTA, FQGNSA. From the cysteine up to the phenylalanine, the CDR3 has a length of 16 residues. Only the CDR3 DNA is retained, 48 bases long and in frame from the first base. On this clone itself: Its target antigen remains unknown. Base qualities are not recorded, but no much larger clone differs from it by a single base.

TCRbeta CDR3 regions were amplified from genomic DNA by means of the immunoSEQ Assay, a bias-controlled multiplex PCR. Per the authors' processing: Nucleated cell counts per sample were estimated from amplification of reference gene primers within the assay. Sequence reads were collapsed and filtered to measure the absolute abundance of every unique TCRbeta CDR3 rearrangement. For each sample, productive Simpson clonality was calculated as the square root of Simpson's diversity index across productive rearrangements. What TCRdb holds here is the immuneACCESS table cut down to in-frame rearrangements. Part of the clones is not present; checked against another copy, under half of the missing clones reflect an unresolved V gene, and the others are unexplained. The V and J calls and clone size come from that table; D and trimming were worked out from the DNA. The sample table lists roughly 150,000 clones, 75% to 80% of them with a count of one. Together, the top ten hold roughly 13% of the sample.

Sequenced: peripheral blood. This clonotype originated in a woman older than 75 with acute or convalescent COVID-19. The sequence links TRBV7-2 to TRBJ2-7; TRBD2 fits 8 bases in the junction. The CDR3 corresponds to CASSLESGRASYEQYF. The sequenced DNA: TGTGCCAGCAGCTTAGAAAGCGGGAGAGCCTCCTACGAGCAGTACTTC.